This TCR beta chain was captured in a study of cytomegalovirus exposure and HLA in healthy donors. This CDR3 is 15 amino acids long. Trimming stripped 2 bases from V and 5 bases from J, with 15 bases between. Germline V gene sequence: CDR1 LGHNA, CDR2 YSLEER. Concerning this clone: Its antigen is currently unknown.

Primers: 60 Vbeta forward and 13 Jbeta reverse. Clones were read by immunoSEQ multiplex PCR, and TCRdb kept only the in-frame ones, dropping some. The profile shows some 180,000 clones, 83% of them singletons. Regarding the study as a whole: The authors later linked a missense DCLRE1C variant to TCR beta V- and J-gene trimming.

This receptor was taken from a man aged 35 to 55 in good health and CMV-seropositive. The chain couples TRBV4-3 to TRBJ2-5, with D perhaps TRBD2 (6 bases). The sequenced sample was PBMCs. For the CDR3, the DNA is TGCGCCAGCAGCCAAAACCCGACTAGTAAGGAGACCCAGTACTTC. Translating gives CASSQNPTSKETQYF.